This T cell receptor beta chain was retrieved from a study of cytomegalovirus exposure and HLA in healthy donors. Findings of the study overall: Relative to the approximately 670-donor mean, N-insertions were reportedly fewer in an Asian-associated ancestry cluster in a later analysis.

The PCR used 60 Vbeta and 13 Jbeta primers. TCRdb's copy holds only in-frame clones and misses some; the assay was immunoSEQ multiplex PCR. The sample has approximately 110,000 clones. Per germline, CDR1 LNHDA and CDR2 SQIVND (reference sequence). Between the trimmed V and J ends, which lost 5 bases and 7 bases, there was a span of 15 bases. The CDR3 totals 14 residues. For this clone: Its antigen remains unidentified.

The clonotype was recovered from a man in his forties in good health and CMV-seronegative. Sequenced material: PBMCs. V gene TRBV19 combines with J gene TRBJ2-1; D is perhaps TRBD1 (6 bases). DNA of the CDR3: TGTGCCAGTAGTTCAGCCACCCAGGGGAATGAGCAGTTCTTC. This codes for CASSSATQGNEQFF.